A single sample is the source of the 24 T cell receptor beta chains below, sequenced in a study of blood T cell repertoires in COVID-19. The data were produced by immunoSEQ multiplex PCR, yet TCRdb's version contains in-frame clones alone and is incomplete. The sample has a few hundred thousand clones, 86% seen once. The sample comprised peripheral blood. Receptors originate from a man aged 40-50 years who had recovered from COVID-19.

The gene calls are TRBV19 and TRBJ2-5; D is possibly TRBD2 (6 bases). V lost 3 bases, J lost 5 bases, and 16 bases lay in between. This CDR3 is built from 15 residues. Germline loops: CDR1 LNHDA, CDR2 SQIVND (reference sequence). CDR3 coding DNA: TGTGCCAGTAGTATGAGTCTGGCTGCGGGGGAGACCCAGTACTTC. Translation: CASSMSLAAGETQYF.

The chain combines TRBV27 with TRBJ2-7; a weak D match, TRBD2 (6 bases). V lost 8 bases and J 6 bases, leaving 23 bases between the germline ends. Germline CDR1 reads MNHEY; CDR2 reads SMNVEV (reference sequence). This CDR3 has 15 residues. This CDR3 reads CASHDAGLDPREQYF. CDR3 nucleotide sequence: TGTGCCAGCCATGATGCGGGGCTAGACCCCCGCGAGCAGTACTTC.

The J gene is TRBJ2-1, the V gene TRBV2; TRBD1 matches at 7 bases. Germline-derived CDR1 and CDR2 are SNHLY and FYNNEI. The CDR3 consists of 13 residues. V lost 2 bases to trimming and J lost 10 bases; unmatched junction nucleotides: 5. In DNA, the CDR3 is TGTGCCAGCAGTGAATCACAGACAGGGGAGCAGTTCTTC. Translating it yields CASSESQTGEQFF.

The chain recombines TRBV27 with TRBJ1-1; D gene uncertain. Deletions cut 6 bases from V and 0 bases from J, with 17 bases between. Germline V lookup: CDR1 MNHEY, CDR2 SMNVEV (reference sequence). The CDR3 is 16 amino acids. As DNA, the CDR3 is TGTGCCAGCAGCCCGGCGGGTTGGAGCTTGAACACTGAAGCTTTCTTT. Protein sequence: CASSPAGWSLNTEAFF.

This clone is a singleton in its sample. The rearrangement links TRBV3-1 (or the pseudogene TRBV3-2) to TRBJ2-7, with a possible D match to TRBD2 (6 bases). The CDR3 length is 11 residues. In germline, CDR1 is LGHDT, CDR2 YNNKEL (reference sequence). V was shortened by 6 bases and J by 6 bases, with 9 bases between the two germline ends. The CDR3: CASRRGSEQYF. The CDR3 DNA reads as TGTGCCAGCAGGCGGGGATCCGAGCAGTACTTC.

J is TRBJ2-2 and V is TRBV9, with D unclear. The CDR3 runs to 15 residues. Trimming took 0 bases from V and 4 from J, leaving 10 bases between them. Germline loops: CDR1 SGDLS, CDR2 YYNGEE. CDR3 nucleotide sequence: TGTGCCAGCAGCGTAGGCCAGGTGGTCACCGGGGAGCTGTTTTTT. It yields the protein CASSVGQVVTGELFF.

The chain uses TRBV5-4 and TRBJ2-1; 11 bases are shared with TRBD2. Looked up from germline, CDR1 is SGHNT and CDR2 is YYREEE (reference sequence). The J segment lost 6 bases and the V segment lost 2 bases, leaving 7 bases of the junction unmatched. This CDR3 contains 16 residues. CDR3 region: CASSFPLAGVINEQFF. CDR3 sequence (DNA): TGTGCCAGCAGCTTTCCACTAGCGGGAGTCATCAATGAGCAGTTCTTC.

V gene TRBV30 combines with J gene TRBJ2-5; 11 bases are a match to TRBD1. The CDR3 runs 13 residues. With 3 bases clipped from V and 6 bases from J, the junction kept 3 bases outside the gene matches. The germline V gene has CDR1 GTSNPN and CDR2 SVGIG (reference sequence). The CDR3 sequence: CAWRGQGVKTQYF. CDR3 in DNA: TGTGCCTGGAGGGGACAGGGGGTAAAGACCCAGTACTTC.

The chain carries TRBV6-1 and TRBJ1-5, with D perhaps matching TRBD1 (6 bases). The length of the CDR3 is 15 residues. Germline assignment: CDR1 MNHNS and CDR2 SASEGT. V lost 3 bases and J 1 base, leaving 10 bases between the germline ends. The CDR3 reads CASSDGGASNQPQHF. Here the CDR3 DNA reads TGTGCCAGCAGTGATGGGGGGGCGAGCAATCAGCCCCAGCATTTT.

This rearrangement joins TRBV5-6 to TRBJ1-5; 10 nucleotides line up with TRBD1. The CDR3 runs 17 residues. Unmatched junction bases numbered 3, after V lost 0 bases and J lost 0 bases. Germline CDR1 and CDR2: SGHDT and YYEEEE. CDR3 DNA: TGTGCCAGCAGCTTGGGGACAGGGGGGGATAGCAATCAGCCCCAGCATTTT. This encodes CASSLGTGGDSNQPQHF. Complete variable domain (other parts from reference TRBV5-6 and TRBJ1-5): DAGVTQSPTHLIKTRGQQVTLRCSPKSGHDTVSWYQQALGQGPQFIFQYYEEEERQRGNFPDRFSGHQFPNYSSELNVNALLLGDSALYLCASSLGTGGDSNQPQHFGDGTRLSIL.

V gene TRBV6-5 combines with J gene TRBJ2-7; maybe TRBD2 (6 bases). Trimming took 8 bases from V and 0 from J, leaving 11 bases between them. The CDR3 consists of 13 residues. Germline-derived CDR1 and CDR2 are MNHEY and SVGAGI. DNA of the CDR3: TGTGCCAGCGACCGGGAGACCTCCTACGAGCAGTACTTC. The encoded protein is CASDRETSYEQYF.

This chain uses TRBV23-1 with TRBJ1-5; 9 bases fit TRBD1. TRBV23-1 is an open reading frame, and its role is uncertain. V lost 4 bases, J lost 3 bases, and 10 bases stayed unmatched. The CDR3 spans 17 residues. The CDR3 sequence: CASSRSRGQGNNQPQHF. DNA for the CDR3: TGCGCCAGCAGTCGTTCGAGGGGACAGGGAAACAATCAGCCCCAGCATTTT.

The V gene is TRBV6-5, the J gene TRBJ2-3; D is uncertain. Germline V gives CDR1 MNHEY, CDR2 SVGAGI. V lost 6 bases and J 6 bases, leaving 7 bases between the germline ends. The CDR3 consists of 11 residues. The CDR3, as DNA: TGTGCCAGCAGGAACCGGGATACGCAGTATTTT. Translated: CASRNRDTQYF.

The genes are TRBV11-2 and TRBJ2-1; the D gene is possibly TRBD2 (6 bases). Trimming removed 1 base at V and 9 bases at J, with 10 bases between. The germline gives CDR1 SGHAT, CDR2 FQNNGV. The CDR3 has 13 amino acids. CDR3 DNA sequence: TGTGCCAGCAGCTTAGTCAGGCGGGGTGAGCAGTTCTTC. Residues: CASSLVRRGEQFF.

The table lists this clone with a count of one. The chain has TRBV6-4 and TRBJ2-2; 12 bases match TRBD2. V was clipped by 4 bases and J by 4 bases; unmatched bases: 4. This CDR3 region has 16 residues. Germline V lookup: CDR1 MRHNA, CDR2 SNTAGT. CDR3 bases: TGTGCCAGCAGTGCACTAGCGGGAGGCAGCACCGGGGAGCTGTTTTTT. Residues: CASSALAGGSTGELFF.

This CDR3 is CASSQDSTGSNQPQHF. In nucleotides, the CDR3 is TGCGCCAGCAGCCAAGATTCCACTGGTAGCAATCAGCCCCAGCATTTT. V usage is TRBV4-1 and J usage is TRBJ1-5; D remains unclear. Germline assignment: CDR1 MGHRA and CDR2 YSYEKL. V was trimmed by 0 bases and J by 0 bases, leaving 9 bases between them. CDR3 length: 16 amino acids.

The V call is TRBV19, the J call TRBJ2-1, with D perhaps TRBD2 (6 bases). The CDR3 consists of 11 residues. The V gene lost 8 bases and the J gene lost 6 bases, with 8 bases spanning the gap. Looked up from germline, CDR1 is LNHDA and CDR2 is SQIVND (reference sequence). The CDR3, as DNA: TGTGCCAGTCGGGACTCCAATGAGCAGTTCTTC. Encoded protein: CASRDSNEQFF.

V is TRBV6-4 and J is TRBJ1-2; TRBD1 aligns across 9 bases. J gave up 5 bases and V 6 bases, and 4 bases lay outside the gene matches. The germline gives CDR1 MRHNA, CDR2 SNTAGT. The length of the CDR3 is 13 residues. CDR3 sequence (DNA): TGTGCCAGCAGACCCGGGACAGGGTATGGCTACACCTTC. It specifies CASRPGTGYGYTF.

The rearrangement uses TRBV2 and TRBJ2-2; 7 positions agree with TRBD2. Unmatched junction bases numbered 15, after V lost 6 bases and J lost 5 bases. In germline, CDR1 is SNHLY, CDR2 FYNNEI. The CDR3 is 17 amino acids. CDR3 amino acids: CASSARDRGSTTGELFF. The CDR3 DNA sequence: TGTGCCAGCAGCGCCCGTGATCGCGGGAGTACTACCGGGGAGCTGTTTTTT.

Only one count was recorded for this clone. The chain carries TRBV5-6 and TRBJ1-5; TRBD1 matches 9 bases. From germline, CDR1 is SGHDT and CDR2 YYEEEE. With V trimmed by 0 bases and J by 6 bases, 4 bases remained unmatched. The CDR3 is made up of 15 amino acids. The CDR3 DNA is TGTGCCAGCAGCTTGGGACAGGGGGTATCTCAGCCCCAGCATTTT. Residues: CASSLGQGVSQPQHF.

The chain recombines TRBV12-5 with TRBJ2-3, with D maybe TRBD1 (6 bases). The CDR3 spans 16 residues. The V gene's germline CDR1 is LGHNT and CDR2 FRNRAP. Deletions cut 0 bases from V and 0 bases from J, with 10 bases between. In DNA form, the CDR3 reads TGTGCTAGTGGTTTGGTAACAGGGCCTAGCACAGATACGCAGTATTTT. Protein sequence: CASGLVTGPSTDTQYF.

The genes are TRBV27 and TRBJ2-5, with D maybe TRBD1 (6 bases). Germline V CDR1 and CDR2: MNHEY, SMNVEV (reference sequence). Trimming removed 5 bases at V and 0 bases at J, with 19 bases between. The CDR3 covers 17 residues. CDR3 nucleotides: TGTGCCAGCAGTCCGAGTGGTTACAGGGAGTACCAAGAGACCCAGTACTTC. This gives the protein CASSPSGYREYQETQYF.

The genes are TRBV10-2 and TRBJ2-3; 7 nucleotides agree with TRBD2. Germline V gene lookup returns CDR1 WSHSY and CDR2 SAAADI. This CDR3 comprises 14 residues. The V segment lost 8 bases and the J segment 1 base; nucleotides outside the gene matches: 6. In nucleotides, the CDR3 is TGCGCCAGCGGGGGGGTGAGGGGCACAGATACGCAGTATTTT. Its protein product is CASGGVRGTDTQYF.

This chain uses TRBV7-8 with TRBJ2-2; 7 bases fit TRBD1. The V segment lost 4 bases and the J segment 1 base; nucleotides outside the gene matches: 3. CDR3 size: 15 residues. Germline CDR1 is SGHVS and CDR2 is FQNEAQ. DNA for the CDR3: TGTGCCAGCAGCTCCAGGACAGGGAACACCGGGGAGCTGTTTTTT. This encodes CASSSRTGNTGELFF.